The 19 T cell receptor beta chains reported below all come from one sample, sequenced in a study of Graves' ophthalmopathy and Graves' hyperthyroidism. The authors amplified TCR beta CDR3 regions, and they did so from RNA transcripts for repertoire sequencing. Following a first-round RT-PCR that used HTBI primers, a second-round multiplex PCR was carried out. TCRdb recomputed calls from the multiplex PCR reads with MiXCR, one row per CDR3 protein. The sample holds about 400,000 distinct CDR3 sequences; 18% are singletons and the top ten take approximately 1.4%. What was sequenced was peripheral blood. These receptor sequences come from a woman under 30 with Graves' ophthalmopathy.

This clonotype appeared many times. The rearrangement links TRBV29-1 to TRBJ2-5; possibly TRBD2 for D (6 bases). Germline-derived CDR1 and CDR2 are SQVTM and ANQGSEA. The CDR3 extends over 12 amino acids. The V gene lost 3 bases and the J gene lost 5 bases, with 10 bases spanning the gap. CDR3 sequence (DNA): TGCAGCGTTGATGGGGAGGACGAGACCCAGTACTTC. Protein product: CSVDGEDETQYF. Looking up the rest from reference TRBV29-1 and TRBJ2-5 gives the full variable domain: SAVISQKPSRDICQRGTSLTIQCQVDSQVTMMFWYRQQPGQSLTLIATANQGSEATYESGFVIDKFPISRPNLTFSTLTVSNMSPEDSSIYLCSVDGEDETQYFGPGTRLLVL.

This clonotype has ten or more counts. V gene TRBV29-1 combines with J gene TRBJ2-7; no clear D. Trimming removed 7 bases at V and 0 bases at J, with 7 bases between. The V gene's germline CDR1 is SQVTM and CDR2 ANQGSEA. The CDR3 spans 11 residues. The CDR3 sequence: CSGGFSYEQYF. The DNA of the CDR3 is TGCAGCGGAGGATTCTCCTACGAGCAGTACTTC.

This clonotype was seen a handful of times. The rearrangement uses TRBV5-1 and TRBJ2-5, with D hard to call. This CDR3 contains 14 residues. Germline V gene data show CDR1 as SGHRS and CDR2 as YFSETQ. The V gene lost 5 bases and the J gene lost 1 base, with 12 bases spanning the gap. In nucleotides, the CDR3 is TGCGCCAGCAGAGTGGAGACACGCCAAGAGACCCAGTACTTC. It codes for CASRVETRQETQYF. Full variable domain (outside the CDR3, taken from reference TRBV5-1 and TRBJ2-5): KAGVTQTPRYLIKTRGQQVTLSCSPISGHRSVSWYQQTPGQGLQFLFEYFSETQRNKGNFPGRFSGRQFSNSRSEMNVSTLELGDSALYLCASRVETRQETQYFGPGTRLLVL.

This clonotype was counted at least ten times. The rearrangement uses TRBV6-1 and TRBJ2-7; D may match TRBD1 or TRBD2 (5 bases each). V gave up 8 bases and J gave up 2 bases, with 19 bases separating them. Germline CDR1 reads MNHNS; CDR2 reads SASEGT. The CDR3 runs to 15 residues. The CDR3 nucleotides read TGTGCCAGCGGTCCCACCCTGGGGGACCCCTACGAGCAGTACTTC. This gives the protein CASGPTLGDPYEQYF.

Many counts were recorded for this clonotype. The rearrangement uses TRBV27 and TRBJ2-7, with D uncertain. V lost 7 bases and J 3 bases, leaving 10 bases between the germline ends. The CDR3 has 12 amino acids. The V gene's germline CDR1 is MNHEY and CDR2 SMNVEV (reference sequence). Here the CDR3 reads CASILPFYEQYF. CDR3 in DNA: TGTGCCAGCATCCTCCCCTTCTACGAGCAGTACTTC.

J is TRBJ2-2 and V is TRBV6-2 or TRBV6-3; D possibly corresponds to TRBD2 (5 bases). The V and J ends lost 6 bases and 6 bases respectively, with 20 bases between them. Germline CDR1 reads MNHEY; CDR2 reads SVGEGT. The CDR3 sequence is 16 residues long. The CDR3 DNA is TGTGCCAGCAGCCACGTGCTAGCATCGTTTGCCGGGGAGCTGTTTTTT. It yields the protein CASSHVLASFAGELFF.

Many counts were recorded for this clonotype. The chain joins TRBV10-1 to TRBJ2-7; weak D call: TRBD2 (7 bases). V was pared by 3 bases and J by 2 bases, with 11 bases between. Germline V gene sequence: CDR1 WNHNN, CDR2 SYGVQD (reference sequence). The CDR3 totals 14 residues. The CDR3 DNA reads as TGCGCCAGCAGTGAAGGGGGGGGGACCTACGAGCAGTACTTC. It is translated as CASSEGGGTYEQYF.

Ten or more counts support this clonotype. J is TRBJ2-3 and V is TRBV6-2 or TRBV6-3; D could derive from TRBD1 or TRBD2 (7 bases each). Germline lookup yields CDR1 MNHEY and CDR2 SVGEGT. The CDR3 loop spans 17 amino acids. Trimming took 6 bases from V and 3 from J, leaving 22 bases between them. The CDR3 region is CASSPKQGGLLTDTQYF. In DNA, the CDR3 is TGTGCCAGCAGCCCTAAGCAGGGGGGGCTTCTAACAGATACGCAGTATTTT.

The chain links TRBV24-1 to TRBJ2-2, with TRBD2 identical over 12 bases. Trimming removed 4 bases from V and 3 bases from J; junction bases left unmatched: 2. Germline CDR1 and CDR2: KGHDR and SFDVKD. This CDR3 is 16 amino acids long. This CDR3 is CATSDRLAGDTGELFF. CDR3 sequence (DNA): TGTGCCACCAGTGACCGACTAGCGGGAGACACCGGGGAGCTGTTTTTT.

V is TRBV10-1 and J is TRBJ1-1; D unclear. V lost 6 bases, J lost 1 base, and 12 bases lay in between. The germline gives CDR1 WNHNN, CDR2 SYGVQD (reference sequence). This CDR3 is 14 amino acids long. DNA of the CDR3: TGCGCCAGCAGCTCCGCCTCAGGGAACACTGAAGCTTTCTTT. It specifies CASSSASGNTEAFF.

The gene calls are TRBV6-5 and TRBJ1-5; D is undetermined. CDR1 and CDR2 from the germline V gene are MNHEY and SVGAGI. Deletions cut 0 bases from V and 9 bases from J, with 12 bases between. This CDR3 has 14 residues. Here the CDR3 reads CASSYSDGVGPQHF. The CDR3 DNA reads as TGTGCCAGCAGTTACTCGGATGGTGTGGGGCCCCAGCATTTT.

This clonotype was found a few times. The junction does not match germline at one end; this may be a read error. J is TRBJ1-1 and V is TRBV15; TRBD1 might be the D (5 bases). From germline, CDR1 is LNHNV and CDR2 YYDKDF (reference sequence). There are 13 residues in the CDR3. The CDR3 sequence: CATSRERGTEAFF. The CDR3 nucleotides are TGTGCCACTAGCAGAGAAAGGGGAACCGAAGCTTTCTTT.

This clonotype was observed at least ten times. CDR3 sequence (DNA): TGTGCCACCCAACCTCAACAGGGTTTTGGAGGCTACACCTTC. Residues: CATQPQQGFGGYTF. This chain connects TRBV27 to TRBJ1-2; weak D call: TRBD1 (6 bases). The germline gives CDR1 MNHEY, CDR2 SMNVEV (reference sequence). The V gene lost 10 bases and the J gene lost 8 bases, with 23 bases spanning the gap. The CDR3 is 14 amino acids.

This clonotype showed up many times. This rearrangement joins TRBV19 to TRBJ1-5, with D possibly matching TRBD1 (5 bases). CDR1 and CDR2 from the germline V gene are LNHDA and SQIVND (reference sequence). The ends were cut back, 5 bases at V and 2 bases at J, with 19 bases in the middle. This CDR3 spans 17 amino acids. CDR3 residues: CASSLHLGARGNQPQHF. Here the CDR3 DNA reads TGTGCCAGTAGTTTACATCTAGGGGCTAGGGGCAATCAGCCCCAGCATTTT.

The chain carries TRBV5-1 and TRBJ2-2, with D possibly matching TRBD1 (6 bases). The length of the CDR3 is 15 residues. V lost 2 bases and J 3 bases, leaving 11 bases between the germline ends. Germline values: CDR1 SGHRS, CDR2 YFSETQ. CDR3 in amino acids: CASSLQGSDTGELFF. CDR3 coding DNA: TGCGCCAGCAGCTTACAGGGTAGTGACACCGGGGAGCTGTTTTTT.

This clonotype was seen a handful of times. The V and J genes are TRBV6-1 and TRBJ1-6; D call uncertain. The ends were cut back, 2 bases at V and 4 bases at J, with 3 bases in the middle. The CDR3 contains 13 residues. Germline loops: CDR1 MNHNS, CDR2 SASEGT. Written as DNA, the CDR3 is TGTGCCAGCAGTGAACAATATAATTCACCCCTCCACTTT. Amino acids: CASSEQYNSPLHF.

This clonotype was observed at least ten times. This chain joins TRBV28 and TRBJ1-5, with D possibly matching TRBD1 (5 bases). Per germline, CDR1 MDHEN and CDR2 SYDVKM. The CDR3 is 15 residues long. V was trimmed by 5 bases and J by 5 bases, leaving 16 bases between them. In nucleotides, the CDR3 is TGTGCCAGCAGTGGGCCCAGAAGGGGAGATCAGCCCCAGCATTTT. This gives the protein CASSGPRRGDQPQHF.

This clonotype was counted ten times or more. A read error may be the cause here, since a much bigger clone is one base away. The gene calls are TRBV11-2 and TRBJ2-7; D may correspond to TRBD1 or TRBD2 (5 bases each). Germline V CDR1 and CDR2: SGHAT, FQNNGV. This CDR3 is 14 amino acids long. V was shortened by 4 bases and J by 5 bases, with 15 bases between the two germline ends. In DNA, the CDR3 is TGTGCCAGCAGCTCGACCGGGGCCCACCACGAGCAGTACTTC. Residues: CASSSTGAHHEQYF.

This clonotype was observed at least ten times. The chain employs TRBV24-1 and TRBJ2-7; 10 bases fit TRBD2. V shed 3 bases and J 0 bases; nucleotides not matched to a gene: 1. This CDR3 is built from 15 residues. CDR1 and CDR2 from the germline V gene are KGHDR and SFDVKD. The CDR3 sequence is CATSDRTSGSYEQYF. In DNA, the CDR3 is TGTGCCACCAGTGATCGGACTAGCGGCTCCTACGAGCAGTACTTC.